This TCR beta chain was recovered during a study of blood T cell repertoires in COVID-19. Sequencing was performed with immunoSEQ multiplex PCR; in TCRdb, only in-frame clones are kept and a portion is missing. The table includes about 99,000 clones, roughly 82% detected once. Germline CDR1 reads MGHDK; CDR2 reads SYGVNS. Trimming pared 6 bases from V and 8 bases from J, leaving 10 bases between. The length of the CDR3 is 11 residues. V usage is TRBV25-1 and J usage is TRBJ1-1; a weak D match, TRBD1 (6 bases). What was sequenced was peripheral blood. This receptor was identified in a man aged 60-69 years with acute or convalescent COVID-19. CDR3 region: CASSVGTEAFF. The CDR3 DNA is TGTGCCAGCAGCGTCGGGACAGAAGCTTTCTTT.